Listed below are T cell receptor beta chains from one sample, sequenced in a study of CD8 T cells in ankylosing spondylitis. A single record per CDR3 protein comes from TCRdb applying MiXCR to the 5' RACE reads. The sample consists of about 360,000 distinct CDR3 sequences, approximately 22% of them appearing once. Sequencing was carried out using blood, either unsorted or a sorted T cell fraction (not recorded which). The receptors were sampled from a male donor with ankylosing spondylitis or in good health (not recorded which). Each CDR3 is given with its conserved first and last residue. The D gene is left open where the match is weak. Size tells how often a clone was seen (once, few, many) or the class of an expanded clone, and some rows leave it out.

TRBJ2-5,TRBD2,.,TRBV12-3/TRBV12-4,CASRATRTSGGAFQETQYF,TGTGCCAGCAGGGCTACCAGGACTAGCGGGGGGGCTTTCCAAGAGACCCAGTACTTC
TRBJ2-3,.,.,TRBV18,CASSPWDSPHTQYF,TGTGCCAGCTCACCCTGGGACTCCCCCCATACGCAGTATTTT
TRBJ1-6,TRBD1,.,TRBV12-3/TRBV12-4,CASSSGQGNSPLHF,TGTGCCAGCAGTTCCGGACAGGGAAATTCACCCCTCCACTTT
TRBJ2-3,.,few,TRBV25-1,CASSGYRDTQFYTQYF,TGTGCCAGCAGTGGGTACCGGGACACCCAGTTTTATACGCAGTATTTT
TRBJ2-1,.,.,TRBV2,CASSIEVEQFF,TGTGCCAGCAGTATAGAGGTCGAGCAGTTCTTC
TRBJ2-2,.,many,TRBV20-1,CSASGLATNTGELFF,TGCAGTGCTAGCGGGCTAGCGACGAACACCGGGGAGCTGTTTTTT
TRBJ2-7,TRBD1,.,TRBV10-3,CAIRTGTGVGEQYF,TGTGCCATCAGAACCGGGACAGGGGTGGGTGAGCAGTACTTC
TRBJ2-1,.,few,TRBV29-1,CSGGTGTLGYNEQFF,TGCAGCGGAGGAACCGGGACCCTGGGCTACAATGAGCAGTTCTTC
TRBJ2-7,TRBD1,.,TRBV9,CASSVEGTANEQYF,TGTGCCAGCAGCGTAGAAGGGACAGCAAACGAGCAGTACTTC
TRBJ1-6,.,few,TRBV24-1,CATSVGRPNSPLHF,TGTGCCACCAGTGTCGGCAGGCCTAATTCACCCCTCCACTTT
TRBJ2-7,.,few,TRBV7-9,CASSGGMYEQYF,TGTGCCAGCAGCGGCGGGATGTACGAGCAGTACTTC
TRBJ1-1,.,few,TRBV29-1,CSVEVKGDTEAFF,TGCAGCGTTGAAGTTAAAGGGGATACCGAAGCTTTCTTT
TRBJ1-6,.,many,TRBV20-1,CSARDTSSYNSPLHF,TGCAGTGCTAGGGACACGAGCTCCTATAATTCACCCCTCCACTTT
TRBJ2-7,.,.,TRBV7-6,CASSLAQGLSSYEQYF,TGTGCCAGCAGCTTAGCGCAGGGGTTAAGCTCCTACGAGCAGTACTTC
TRBJ2-7,.,few,TRBV30,CAWSGVAGSYEQYF,TGTGCCTGGAGTGGTGTCGCCGGCTCCTACGAGCAGTACTTC
TRBJ2-7,.,few,TRBV12-3/TRBV12-4,CASSLHSYEQYF,TGTGCCAGCAGCTTACACTCCTACGAGCAGTACTTC
TRBJ2-1,TRBD1,.,TRBV6-1,CASSQDRVGEQFF,TGTGCCAGCAGTCAAGACAGGGTTGGCGAGCAGTTCTTC
TRBJ2-7,.,.,TRBV19,CASSMELIPYEQYF,TGTGCCAGTAGTATGGAGCTGATACCCTACGAGCAGTACTTC
TRBJ2-2,TRBD2,few,TRBV9,CASSGSGEITGELFF,TGTGCCAGCAGCGGTAGCGGGGAGATCACCGGGGAGCTGTTTTTT
TRBJ2-1,.,few,TRBV11-2,CASSLLSAAAYSYNEQFF,TGTGCCAGCAGCTTACTTTCGGCCGCCGCCTACTCCTACAATGAGCAGTTCTTC
TRBJ2-7,.,many,TRBV4-1,CASSQDLSYEQYF,TGCGCCAGCAGCCAAGATTTGAGCTACGAGCAGTACTTC
TRBJ1-1,.,few,TRBV4-1,CASTPVEADHAEAFF,TGCGCCAGCACCCCGGTAGAGGCGGACCATGCTGAAGCTTTCTTT
TRBJ1-2,TRBD1,.,TRBV7-9,CASSEQDRANYGYTF,TGTGCCAGCAGCGAACAAGACAGGGCCAACTATGGCTACACCTTC
TRBJ2-2,.,few,TRBV9,CASSVAGAGNTGELFF,TGTGCCAGCAGCGTAGCGGGCGCGGGGAACACCGGGGAGCTGTTTTTT
TRBJ1-1,TRBD1,.,TRBV5-1,CASTGQGGTEAFF,TGCGCCAGCACCGGACAGGGAGGCACTGAAGCTTTCTTT
TRBJ2-2,.,.,TRBV27,CASSLDAGLGELFF,TGTGCCAGCAGCTTGGATGCCGGGCTCGGGGAGCTGTTTTTT
TRBJ2-1,TRBD1,many,TRBV15,CATRVANRGNEQFF,TGTGCCACCAGAGTAGCCAACAGGGGGAATGAGCAGTTCTTC
TRBJ2-2,.,.,TRBV7-9,CASSLEGSNTGELFF,TGTGCCAGCAGCTTAGAAGGGTCTAACACCGGGGAGCTGTTTTTT
TRBJ2-3,TRBD2,.,TRBV11-2,CASSLESAGVLTDTQYF,TGTGCCAGCAGCTTAGAATCAGCGGGGGTACTCACAGATACGCAGTATTTT
TRBJ2-1,.,few,TRBV7-9,CASSKVGNEQFF,TGTGCCAGCAGCAAAGTCGGCAATGAGCAGTTCTTC
TRBJ2-5,.,few,TRBV10-3,CAISEEWGSGETQYF,TGTGCCATCAGTGAGGAGTGGGGATCGGGAGAGACCCAGTACTTC
TRBJ2-1,TRBD2,.,TRBV28,CASSPSRGGYYNEQFF,TGTGCCAGCAGCCCCAGTCGGGGGGGTTACTACAATGAGCAGTTCTTC
TRBJ2-1,TRBD1,.,TRBV7-9,CASSFTTGGHNEQFF,TGTGCCAGCAGCTTCACGACAGGGGGCCACAATGAGCAGTTCTTC
TRBJ2-5,TRBD2,few,TRBV12-3/TRBV12-4,CASSPGTSVETQYF,TGTGCCAGCAGTCCCGGGACTAGCGTTGAGACCCAGTACTTC
TRBJ2-3,.,.,TRBV11-2,CASRWAVSTDTQYF,TGTGCCAGCAGATGGGCGGTTAGCACAGATACGCAGTATTTT
TRBJ2-7,TRBD2,.,TRBV28,CASSLYSGAGLGEQYF,TGTGCCAGCAGTCTCTACTCGGGAGCGGGGTTAGGGGAGCAGTACTTC
TRBJ2-3,TRBD1,few,TRBV6-2/TRBV6-3,CASSYDRGQGFKISTDTQYF,TGTGCCAGCAGTTACGACCGGGGACAGGGGTTTAAGATTAGCACAGATACGCAGTATTTT
TRBJ2-7,TRBD2,.,TRBV27,CASSLSMGLATYEQYF,TGTGCCAGCAGTTTATCGATGGGACTAGCAACCTACGAGCAGTACTTC
TRBJ2-1,.,.,TRBV20-1,CSARPYLSSYNEQFF,TGCAGTGCCCGACCTTACCTGAGCTCCTACAATGAGCAGTTCTTC
TRBJ2-6,.,few,TRBV27,CASKVQGFGANVLTF,TGTGCCAGCAAGGTTCAGGGGTTCGGGGCCAACGTCCTGACTTTC
TRBJ2-7,TRBD1,.,TRBV5-5,CASSRGQETYEQYF,TGTGCCAGCAGCCGGGGACAGGAGACCTACGAGCAGTACTTC
TRBJ2-1,.,many,TRBV4-1,CASSQVNYNEQFF,TGCGCCAGCAGCCAAGTCAACTACAATGAGCAGTTCTTC
TRBJ2-2,.,.,TRBV28,CASSLWTVANTGELFF,TGTGCCAGCAGTTTATGGACAGTCGCGAACACCGGGGAGCTGTTTTTT